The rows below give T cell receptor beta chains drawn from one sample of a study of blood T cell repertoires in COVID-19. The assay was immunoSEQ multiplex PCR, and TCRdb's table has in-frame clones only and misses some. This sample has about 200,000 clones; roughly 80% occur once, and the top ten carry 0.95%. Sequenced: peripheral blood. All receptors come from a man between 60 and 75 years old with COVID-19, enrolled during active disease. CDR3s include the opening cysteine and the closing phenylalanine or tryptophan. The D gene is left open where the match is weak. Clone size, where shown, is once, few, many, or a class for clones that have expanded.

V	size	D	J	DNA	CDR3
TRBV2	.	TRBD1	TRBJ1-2	TGTGCCAGCTCCTCCGGGACAGATTTCTATGGCTACACCTTC	CASSSGTDFYGYTF
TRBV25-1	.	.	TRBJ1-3	TGTGCCAGCAGTGCTCCCCAGGGGAGCTCTGGAAACACCATATATTTT	CASSAPQGSSGNTIYF
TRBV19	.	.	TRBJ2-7	TGTGCCAGTAGTATGCAAGGTAGTGACAGCTACGAGCAGTACTTC	CASSMQGSDSYEQYF
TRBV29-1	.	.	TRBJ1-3	TGCAGCGTTGGCCAGGGGCTTGGAAACACCATATATTTT	CSVGQGLGNTIYF
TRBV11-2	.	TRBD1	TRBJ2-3	TGTGCCAGCAGCCATAGGACAGGGTCCCCAGATACGCAGTATTTT	CASSHRTGSPDTQYF
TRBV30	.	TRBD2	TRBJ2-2	TGTGCCTGGGCGCGGGGGAAAGGGATCGGGGAGCTGTTTTTT	CAWARGKGIGELFF
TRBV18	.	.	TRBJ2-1	TGTGCCAGCTCACCTCCAACAAGGACAAATGAGCAGTTCTTC	CASSPPTRTNEQFF
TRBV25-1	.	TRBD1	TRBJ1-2	TGTGCCAGCAGTGAGCGGACAGGGCAGAACTATGGCTACACCTTC	CASSERTGQNYGYTF
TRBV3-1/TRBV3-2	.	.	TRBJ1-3	TGTGCCAGCAGCCAAACTCCGGGAAAAGGAAACACCATATATTTT	CASSQTPGKGNTIYF
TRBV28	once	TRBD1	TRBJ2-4	TGTGCCAGCAGTTTAAGAGGGACAGGGGGCAAGAACATTCAGTACTTC	CASSLRGTGGKNIQYF
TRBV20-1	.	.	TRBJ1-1	TGCAGTGCTAACAGGGAAGGCGCTTTCTTT	CSANREGAFF
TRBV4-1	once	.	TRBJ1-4	TGCGCCAGCAGCCAAGATCTGAGGCCAACTAATGAAAAACTGTTTTTT	CASSQDLRPTNEKLFF
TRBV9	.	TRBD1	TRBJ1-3	TGTGCCAGCAGCGTAGGTGACAGGGTAGGAGGAAACACCATATATTTT	CASSVGDRVGGNTIYF
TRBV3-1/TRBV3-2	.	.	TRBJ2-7	TGTGCCAGCAGCCAAGGGGGGACTCCCACCGAGCAGTACTTC	CASSQGGTPTEQYF